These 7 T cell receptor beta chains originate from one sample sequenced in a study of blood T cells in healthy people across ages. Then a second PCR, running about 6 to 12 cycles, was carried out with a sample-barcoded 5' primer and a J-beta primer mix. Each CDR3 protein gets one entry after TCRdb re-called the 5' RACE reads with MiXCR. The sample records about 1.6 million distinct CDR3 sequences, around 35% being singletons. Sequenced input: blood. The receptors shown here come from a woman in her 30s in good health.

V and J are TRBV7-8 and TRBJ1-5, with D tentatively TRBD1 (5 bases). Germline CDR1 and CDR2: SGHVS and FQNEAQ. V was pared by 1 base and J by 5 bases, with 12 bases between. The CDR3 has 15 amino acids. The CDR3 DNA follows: TGTGCCAGCAGCTTAGAGCGGGGGGGGGATCAGCCCCAGCATTTT. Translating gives CASSLERGGDQPQHF.

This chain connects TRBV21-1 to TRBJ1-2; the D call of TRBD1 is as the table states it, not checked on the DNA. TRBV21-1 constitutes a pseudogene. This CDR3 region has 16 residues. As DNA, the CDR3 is TGTGCCAGCGCCCCAGAGGCAGTTCCAAGGGACTATGGCTACACCTTC. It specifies CASAPEAVPRDYGYTF.

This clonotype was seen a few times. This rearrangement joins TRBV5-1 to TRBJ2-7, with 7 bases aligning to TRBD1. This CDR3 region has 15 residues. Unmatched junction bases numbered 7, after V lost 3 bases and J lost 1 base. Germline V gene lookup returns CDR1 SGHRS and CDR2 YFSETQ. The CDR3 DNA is TGCGCCAGCAGCTGGGGGACAGAGCCATCCTACGAGCAGTACTTC. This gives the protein CASSWGTEPSYEQYF.

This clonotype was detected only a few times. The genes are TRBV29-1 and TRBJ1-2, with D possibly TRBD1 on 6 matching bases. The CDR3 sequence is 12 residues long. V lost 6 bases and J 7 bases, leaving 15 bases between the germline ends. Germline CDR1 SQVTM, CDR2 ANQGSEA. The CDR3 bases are TGCAGCGTGCTCGAGGGGGGGCCTGGCTACACCTTC. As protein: CSVLEGGPGYTF.

The DNA of the CDR3 is TGCAGTGCTAGATTGGGGGCTCAGGGAGATACGCAGTATTTT. This sequence encodes CSARLGAQGDTQYF. This chain links TRBV20-1 with TRBJ2-3; D possibly corresponds to TRBD1 (6 bases). The CDR3 is 14 residues long. Trimming pared 2 bases from V and 5 bases from J, leaving 14 bases between. Germline V gives CDR1 DFQATT, CDR2 SNEGSKA (reference sequence).

This CDR3 reads CASSGPLGLAKANVLTF. In nucleotides, the CDR3 is TGTGCCAGCAGCGGACCATTGGGACTAGCAAAAGCCAACGTCCTGACTTTC. This chain connects TRBV2 to TRBJ2-6; the match to TRBD2 covers 9 bases. CDR3 size: 17 residues. The germline gives CDR1 SNHLY, CDR2 FYNNEI. The V segment lost 6 bases and the J segment 7 bases; nucleotides outside the gene matches: 13.

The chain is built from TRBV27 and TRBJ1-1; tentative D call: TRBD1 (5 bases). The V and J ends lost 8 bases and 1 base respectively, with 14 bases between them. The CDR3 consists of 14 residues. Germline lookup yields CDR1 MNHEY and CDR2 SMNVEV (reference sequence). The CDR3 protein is CASGLLGENTEAFF. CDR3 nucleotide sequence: TGTGCCAGCGGACTCCTGGGGGAGAACACTGAAGCTTTCTTT.